The source of this T cell receptor (beta chain) is a study of blood T cell repertoires in COVID-19. Study-level information: Acute and convalescent COVID-19 specimens originated in the United States, Italy and Spain.

V was trimmed by 0 bases and J by 3 bases, leaving 10 bases between them. Germline V gene data show CDR1 as MGHRA and CDR2 as YSYEKL. The CDR3 loop spans 15 amino acids. Assay used: immunoSEQ multiplex PCR; TCRdb lists only in-frame clones, some missing. In the table there are 240,000 or so clones, about four fifths of which are singletons. The rearrangement uses TRBV4-1 and TRBJ2-3; a weak D match, TRBD1 (5 bases). The sequence was collected from a woman aged 80 or older with acute or convalescent COVID-19. The sequenced material came from peripheral blood. The CDR3 DNA reads TGCGCCAGCAGCCAAGAGGGCCAGGGTACAGATACGCAGTATTTT. This encodes CASSQEGQGTDTQYF.